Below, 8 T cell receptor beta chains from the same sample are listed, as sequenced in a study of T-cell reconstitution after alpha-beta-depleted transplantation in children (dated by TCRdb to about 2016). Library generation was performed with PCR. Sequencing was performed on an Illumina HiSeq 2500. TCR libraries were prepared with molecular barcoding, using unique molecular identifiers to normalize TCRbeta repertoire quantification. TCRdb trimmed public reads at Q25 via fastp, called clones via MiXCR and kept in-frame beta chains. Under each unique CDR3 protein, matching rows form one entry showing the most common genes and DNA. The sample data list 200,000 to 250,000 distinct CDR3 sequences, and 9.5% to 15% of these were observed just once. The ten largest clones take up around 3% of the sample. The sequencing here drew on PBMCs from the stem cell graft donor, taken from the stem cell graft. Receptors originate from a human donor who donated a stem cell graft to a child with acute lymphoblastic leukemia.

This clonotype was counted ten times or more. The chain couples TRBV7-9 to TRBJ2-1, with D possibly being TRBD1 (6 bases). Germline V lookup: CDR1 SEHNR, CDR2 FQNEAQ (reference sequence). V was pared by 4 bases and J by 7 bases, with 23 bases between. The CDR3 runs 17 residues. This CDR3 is CASSSGQPIEWANEQFF. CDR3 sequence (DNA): TGTGCCAGCAGCTCCGGACAGCCGATTGAATGGGCGAATGAGCAGTTCTTC.

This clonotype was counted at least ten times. The CDR3 reads CAISERQLSSYEQYF. In nucleotides, the CDR3 is TGTGCCATCAGTGAGCGACAGCTCAGCTCCTACGAGCAGTACTTC. The chain carries TRBV10-3 and TRBJ2-7; D possibly corresponds to TRBD1 (5 bases). V lost 2 bases, J lost 0 bases, and 11 bases lay in between. The CDR3 runs to 15 residues. Germline-derived CDR1 and CDR2 are ENHRY and SYGVKD.

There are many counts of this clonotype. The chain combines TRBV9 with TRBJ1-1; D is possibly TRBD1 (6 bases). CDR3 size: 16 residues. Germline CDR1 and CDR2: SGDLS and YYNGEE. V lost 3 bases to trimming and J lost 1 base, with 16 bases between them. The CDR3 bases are TGTGCCAGCAGCGCCCCCAGACAGGAGACGAACACTGAAGCTTTCTTT. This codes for CASSAPRQETNTEAFF.

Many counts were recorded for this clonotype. The CDR3 DNA sequence: TGCAGCGCGTCTCGCGGCGGTTCTAGCACAGATACGCAGTATTTT. Translated: CSASRGGSSTDTQYF. The chain has TRBV29-1 and TRBJ2-3; D gene unclear. This CDR3 spans 15 amino acids. Per germline, CDR1 SQVTM and CDR2 ANQGSEA. V gave up 7 bases and J gave up 0 bases, with 17 bases separating them.

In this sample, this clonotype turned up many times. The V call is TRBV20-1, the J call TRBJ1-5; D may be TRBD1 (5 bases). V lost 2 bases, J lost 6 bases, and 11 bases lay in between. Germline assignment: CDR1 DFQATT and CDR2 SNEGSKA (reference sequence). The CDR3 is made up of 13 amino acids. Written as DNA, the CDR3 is TGCAGTGCTAGATCCAGGGAGGCTCAGCCCCAGCATTTT. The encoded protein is CSARSREAQPQHF.

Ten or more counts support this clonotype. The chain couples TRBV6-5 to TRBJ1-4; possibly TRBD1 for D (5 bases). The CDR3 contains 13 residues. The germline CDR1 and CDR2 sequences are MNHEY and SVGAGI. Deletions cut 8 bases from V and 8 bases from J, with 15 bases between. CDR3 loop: CASLRSRGEKLFF. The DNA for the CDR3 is TGTGCCAGCTTAAGGTCCCGGGGGGAAAAACTGTTTTTT.

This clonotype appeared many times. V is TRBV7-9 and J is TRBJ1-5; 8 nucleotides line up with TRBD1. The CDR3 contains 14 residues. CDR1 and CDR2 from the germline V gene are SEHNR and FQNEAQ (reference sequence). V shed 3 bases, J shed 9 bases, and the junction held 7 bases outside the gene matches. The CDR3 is CASSLGQDTRPQHF. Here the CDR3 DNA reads TGTGCCAGCAGCTTGGGACAGGATACTCGGCCCCAGCATTTT.

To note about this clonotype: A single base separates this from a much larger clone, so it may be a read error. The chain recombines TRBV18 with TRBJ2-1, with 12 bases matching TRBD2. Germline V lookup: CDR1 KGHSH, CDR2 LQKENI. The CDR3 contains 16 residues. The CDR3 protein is CGSSPLLAGGHNEQFF. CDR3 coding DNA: TGTGGCAGCTCACCCCTACTAGCGGGAGGCCACAATGAGCAGTTCTTC. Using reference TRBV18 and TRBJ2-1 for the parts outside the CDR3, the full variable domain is NAGVMQNPRHLVRRRGQEARLRCSPMKGHSHVYWYRQLPEEGLKFMVYLQKENIIDESGMPKERFSAEFPKEGPSILRIQQVVRGDSAAYFCGSSPLLAGGHNEQFFGPGTRLTVL.